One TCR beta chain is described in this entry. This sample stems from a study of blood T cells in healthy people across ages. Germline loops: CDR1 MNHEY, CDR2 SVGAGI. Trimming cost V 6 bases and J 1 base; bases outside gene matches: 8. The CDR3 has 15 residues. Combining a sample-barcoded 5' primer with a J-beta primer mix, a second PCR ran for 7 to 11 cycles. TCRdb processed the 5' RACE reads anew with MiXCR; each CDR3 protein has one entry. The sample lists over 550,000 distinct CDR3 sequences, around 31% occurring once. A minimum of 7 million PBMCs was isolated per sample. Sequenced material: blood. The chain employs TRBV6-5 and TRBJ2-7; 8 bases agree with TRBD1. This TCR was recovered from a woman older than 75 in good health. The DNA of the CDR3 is TGTGCCAGCAGACCCGACAGGGGACCTTCCTACGAGCAGTACTTC. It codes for CASRPDRGPSYEQYF.